What follows describes a single T cell receptor (beta chain). V lost 4 bases to trimming and J lost 0 bases; unmatched junction nucleotides: 6. The CDR3 runs to 16 residues. CDR1 and CDR2 from the germline V gene are MDHEN and SYDVKM. The assay was immunoSEQ multiplex PCR, and TCRdb's table has in-frame clones only and misses some. The profile covers approximately 80,000 clones, with around 86% appearing a single time and just under 0.25% taken by the ten largest. The source of the sample is a study of OX40 agonist ivuxolimab in advanced cancers. The rearrangement links TRBV28 to TRBJ1-1; 9 bases align to TRBD1. The TCR comes from an adult with an advanced solid tumor such as melanoma, head and neck, liver or kidney cancer. The sequenced sample was CD4+ or CD8+ T cells sorted from blood, obtained in a trial of the OX40 agonist ivuxolimab. The DNA for the CDR3 is TGTGCCAGCAGTTCCGCCGGGACAGGGCTGAACACTGAAGCTTTCTTT. Residues: CASSSAGTGLNTEAFF.